Sequencing of this T cell receptor beta chain was carried out in a study of control samples from healthy donors and cancer patients. The CDR3 is 13 residues long. V was pared by 2 bases and J by 4 bases, with 6 bases between. Germline V gene data show CDR1 as MNHNS and CDR2 as SASEGT. Here immunoSEQ multiplex PCR was the method, and the copy in TCRdb shows in-frame clones only, minus some. The sample yields under 200,000 clones, 94% seen once. This clonotype originated in a man aged 60-69 years with colorectal cancer. The sequenced sample consisted of PBMCs. The chain has TRBV6-1 and TRBJ1-5; unclear D gene. DNA for the CDR3: TGTGCCAGCAGTGAAAACGAGAATCAGCCCCAGCATTTT. Translating gives CASSENENQPQHF.